This T cell receptor beta chain was sequenced in a study of post-analysis software for immune sequencing data. Overall study: The disease courses covered relapsing-remitting, secondary progressive and progressive-relapsing multiple sclerosis. Broader study findings: The study found TRBV5-6, TRBV5-1 and TRBV20-1 among five or six TRBV segments more frequent in patients than controls. Those with multiple sclerosis, the patient group, showed significantly lower normalized Chao1 diversity than controls. Analysis by F measure revealed that same-batch samples clustered strongly together.

Turning to this clonotype: Antigen: not known.

Germline lookup yields CDR1 SGHRS and CDR2 YFSETQ. This CDR3 contains 16 residues. V was trimmed by 1 base and J by 2 bases, leaving 13 bases between them. Prepared libraries of TCR beta cDNA carried unique molecular identifiers. Around 500,000 cDNA molecules were obtained from about 0.98 to 11 million T cells. One entry per CDR3 protein results from TCRdb running MiXCR on the PCR reads. The data hold about 820,000 distinct CDR3 sequences, with 53% observed a single time. This clonotype was obtained from a girl aged 10 to 17 with multiple sclerosis. This chain uses TRBV5-1 with TRBJ2-1; D possibly corresponds to TRBD1 (6 bases). The specimen was blood. CDR3: CASSLFGTPTYNEQFF. DNA for the CDR3: TGCGCCAGCAGCTTGTTCGGGACACCCACCTACAATGAGCAGTTCTTC.